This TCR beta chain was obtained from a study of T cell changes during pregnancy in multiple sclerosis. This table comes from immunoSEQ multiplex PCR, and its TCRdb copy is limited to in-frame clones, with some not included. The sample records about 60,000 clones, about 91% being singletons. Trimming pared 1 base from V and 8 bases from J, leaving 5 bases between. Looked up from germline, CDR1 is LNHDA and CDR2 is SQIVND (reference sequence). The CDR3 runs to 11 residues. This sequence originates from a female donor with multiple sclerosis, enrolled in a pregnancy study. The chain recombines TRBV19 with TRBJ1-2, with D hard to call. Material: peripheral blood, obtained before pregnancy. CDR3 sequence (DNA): TGTGCCAGTAGTATAGGAGCCGGCTACACCTTC. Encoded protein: CASSIGAGYTF.